The 21 T cell receptor beta chains below all came from one sample that was sequenced in a study of cytomegalovirus exposure and HLA in healthy donors. 60 Vbeta and 13 Jbeta primers were used in PCR. Some clones are missing from TCRdb's copy, which holds only in-frame ones; the method was immunoSEQ multiplex PCR. Altogether about 160,000 clones are present, roughly 87% being singletons, with the ten largest covering about 3.8%. Material: PBMCs. Receptors originate from a man in his forties or fifties in good health and CMV-seropositive.

The chain joins TRBV28 to TRBJ1-5; TRBD1 is a possible D gene (6 bases). Trimming pared 7 bases from V and 3 bases from J, leaving 13 bases between. This CDR3 contains 14 residues. Germline V gene data show CDR1 as MDHEN and CDR2 as SYDVKM. CDR3 residues: CASTLGQSNQPQHF. The CDR3 nucleotides read TGTGCCAGCACCCTCGGACAGTCCAATCAGCCCCAGCATTTT.

J is TRBJ2-2 and V is TRBV18, with a possible D match to TRBD2 (5 bases). Trimming pared 3 bases from V and 0 bases from J, leaving 8 bases between. Germline V gene data show CDR1 as KGHSH and CDR2 as LQKENI. The CDR3 is 15 residues long. This CDR3 reads CASSPGAANTGELFF. In DNA form, the CDR3 reads TGTGCCAGCTCACCGGGAGCAGCGAACACCGGGGAGCTGTTTTTT. The full variable domain, completed using reference TRBV18 and TRBJ2-2, is NAGVMQNPRHLVRRRGQEARLRCSPMKGHSHVYWYRQLPEEGLKFMVYLQKENIIDESGMPKERFSAEFPKEGPSILRIQQVVRGDSAAYFCASSPGAANTGELFFGEGSRLTVL.

This sequence joins TRBV29-1 and TRBJ2-5; tentative D call: TRBD2 (6 bases). CDR1 is SQVTM, CDR2 ANQGSEA, per germline. The CDR3 is 12 amino acids. Trimming removed 4 bases at V and 5 bases at J, with 11 bases between. The DNA for the CDR3 is TGCAGCGTTGCGGGGACTTCTGAGACCCAGTACTTC. Its protein is CSVAGTSETQYF. The full variable domain, with the rest looked up from reference TRBV29-1 and TRBJ2-5, is SAVISQKPSRDICQRGTSLTIQCQVDSQVTMMFWYRQQPGQSLTLIATANQGSEATYESGFVIDKFPISRPNLTFSTLTVSNMSPEDSSIYLCSVAGTSETQYFGPGTRLLVL.

V and J are TRBV18 and TRBJ2-5; D gene unclear. CDR3 length: 15 residues. Germline-derived CDR1 and CDR2 are KGHSH and LQKENI. Trimming took 2 bases from V and 1 from J, leaving 11 bases between them. The CDR3 DNA is TGTGCCAGCTCACCAAGGAGACCGCCCCAAGAGACCCAGTACTTC. This gives the protein CASSPRRPPQETQYF.

The rearrangement links TRBV5-1 to TRBJ2-5, with TRBD2 identical over 11 bases. Judging by the DNA end, TRBJ2-7 fits better; the J call may be wrong. In germline, CDR1 is SGHRS, CDR2 YFSETQ. The CDR3 sequence is 15 residues long. CDR3 sequence: CASSSGLAGSYEQYF. The DNA of the CDR3 is TGCGCCAGCAGCTCCGGACTAGCGGGCTCCTACGAGCAGTACTTC.

V and J are TRBV6-5 and TRBJ1-6; 10 nucleotides line up with TRBD1. Germline V gene sequence: CDR1 MNHEY, CDR2 SVGAGI. The V segment lost 6 bases and the J segment 8 bases; nucleotides outside the gene matches: 4. The CDR3 has 14 residues. CDR3 amino acids: CASRGQGQHSPLHF. The CDR3 nucleotides are TGTGCCAGCAGGGGACAGGGGCAACATTCACCCCTCCACTTT.

This clone was observed a single time. J is TRBJ2-7 and V is TRBV2, with TRBD2 matching 8 bases. Trimming took 6 bases from V and 2 from J; bases not matched to a gene: 9. This CDR3 contains 15 residues. Germline CDR1 and CDR2: SNHLY and FYNNEI. The CDR3 is CASRQFPGGAYEQYF. Here the CDR3 DNA reads TGTGCCAGCAGGCAGTTTCCGGGGGGGGCCTACGAGCAGTACTTC.

This rearrangement joins TRBV6-5 to TRBJ1-1; D is ambiguous. Trimming stripped 2 bases from V and 1 base from J, with 8 bases between. The CDR3 has 14 amino acids. Per germline, CDR1 MNHEY and CDR2 SVGAGI. CDR3 sequence (DNA): TGTGCCAGCAGTTACGACATAGAGAACACTGAAGCTTTCTTT. It codes for CASSYDIENTEAFF.

A few counts support this clone. V gene TRBV11-3 combines with J gene TRBJ2-4; weak D call: TRBD1 (5 bases). Trimming took 5 bases from V and 3 from J, leaving 17 bases between them. The CDR3 is 16 residues long. Germline-derived CDR1 and CDR2 are SGHNT and YENEEA. CDR3 nucleotide sequence: TGTGCCAGCAGCCCGGACGGCAGGGCCGGCAAAAACATTCAGTACTTC. Translation: CASSPDGRAGKNIQYF.

The rearrangement joins TRBV27 to TRBJ2-1; D is unclear. The CDR3 contains 16 residues. Trimming took 3 bases from V and 10 from J, leaving 22 bases between them. Germline CDR1 and CDR2: MNHEY and SMNVEV (reference sequence). CDR3 in amino acids: CASSFLNYLPDGEQFF. CDR3 coding DNA: TGTGCCAGCAGTTTTCTTAACTACCTCCCCGACGGGGAGCAGTTCTTC.

V is TRBV28 and J is TRBJ1-2, with D possibly matching TRBD1 (5 bases). The germline gives CDR1 MDHEN, CDR2 SYDVKM. This CDR3 contains 13 residues. The germline V and J ends were trimmed by 2 bases and 4 bases, with 8 bases remaining between them. As DNA, the CDR3 is TGTGCCAGCAGTTTAACAGGACCCTATGGCTACACCTTC. Its translation is CASSLTGPYGYTF.

This chain joins TRBV6-6 and TRBJ2-1; 9 bases agree with TRBD2. CDR1 and CDR2 (germline): MNHNY, SVGAGI (reference sequence). The CDR3 is 14 residues long. Losses at the gene ends were 5 bases for V and 10 bases for J; bases not matched to a gene: 9. The CDR3 nucleotides are TGTGCCAGCAGTCTAGGCGGGGGGGGGACGGAGCAGTTCTTC. Residues: CASSLGGGGTEQFF.

The genes are TRBV11-1 and TRBJ2-2; 10 nucleotides align to TRBD1. V was clipped by 4 bases and J by 3 bases; unmatched bases: 5. Looked up from germline, CDR1 is SGHAT and CDR2 is FQDESV (reference sequence). CDR3 length: 16 amino acids. CDR3 DNA sequence: TGTGCCAGCAGCTCCGACAGGGGGCTTGACACCGGGGAGCTGTTTTTT. Translating gives CASSSDRGLDTGELFF.

The rearrangement uses TRBV27 and TRBJ2-7; 9 nucleotides align to TRBD1. Germline V CDR1 and CDR2: MNHEY, SMNVEV (reference sequence). This CDR3 is built from 14 residues. The ends lost 4 bases at V and 2 bases at J; junction bases unmatched: 3. The CDR3: CASSYGTGTYEQYF. The DNA for the CDR3 is TGTGCCAGCAGTTACGGGACAGGGACCTACGAGCAGTACTTC.

The chain combines TRBV5-4 with TRBJ2-1; 8 bases line up with TRBD1. This CDR3 has 14 amino acids. With 5 bases clipped from V and 3 bases from J, the junction kept 4 bases outside the gene matches. Looked up from germline, CDR1 is SGHNT and CDR2 is YYREEE (reference sequence). For the CDR3, the DNA is TGTGCCAGCAGTGCTGGACAGGGCTACAATGAGCAGTTCTTC. Its protein product is CASSAGQGYNEQFF.

The rearrangement uses TRBV9 and TRBJ2-1; 9 bases align to TRBD2. CDR1 SGDLS and CDR2 YYNGEE come from the germline V gene. J was trimmed by 3 bases and V by 2 bases; bases with no gene match: 3. The CDR3 runs 15 residues. The CDR3 DNA reads as TGTGCCAGCAGCGTTAGCGGGAGTTACTACAATGAGCAGTTCTTC. Translation: CASSVSGSYYNEQFF. The variable domain in full, completed from reference TRBV9 and TRBJ2-1, reads DSGVTQTPKHLITATGQRVTLRCSPRSGDLSVYWYQQSLDQGLQFLIQYYNGEERAKGNILERFSAQQFPDLHSELNLSSLELGDSALYFCASSVSGSYYNEQFFGPGTRLTVL.

The chain recombines TRBV19 with TRBJ2-2, with 7 nucleotides matching TRBD2. V trimming: 4 bases; J trimming: 4 bases; junction bases outside the gene matches: 12. From germline, CDR1 is LNHDA and CDR2 SQIVND (reference sequence). This CDR3 is 17 amino acids long. The CDR3 nucleotides are TGTGCCAGTAGTACAAATATCGGCGGGAGTTTCACCGGGGAGCTGTTTTTT. This encodes CASSTNIGGSFTGELFF.

Only one count was recorded for this clone. The chain has TRBV6-5 and TRBJ2-1; D might be TRBD2 (6 bases). Germline V gene sequence: CDR1 MNHEY, CDR2 SVGAGI. Trimming took 7 bases from V and 10 from J, leaving 11 bases between them. The CDR3 totals 11 residues. The CDR3 sequence is CASTHLAEQFF. The CDR3 nucleotides are TGTGCCAGCACCCACCTAGCGGAGCAGTTCTTC.

This clone was observed a single time. CDR3: CASSEPSGSGTDTQYF. The CDR3 nucleotides are TGTGCCAGCAGTGAACCCAGCGGGAGTGGGACAGATACGCAGTATTTT. V gene TRBV6-1 combines with J gene TRBJ2-3; 8 bases agree with TRBD2. Germline V lookup: CDR1 MNHNS, CDR2 SASEGT. This CDR3 has 16 amino acids. J gave up 3 bases and V 2 bases, and 7 bases lay outside the gene matches.

J is TRBJ2-3 and V is TRBV7-6; the match to TRBD2 covers 9 bases. The V gene's germline CDR1 is SGHVS and CDR2 FNYEAQ. V gave up 5 bases and J gave up 4 bases; unmatched junction bases: 7. The CDR3 is 15 amino acids. The CDR3 sequence is CASSTLAGRADTQYF. The CDR3 DNA is TGTGCCAGCAGCACCCTAGCGGGGAGGGCAGATACGCAGTATTTT. Drawing the rest from reference TRBV7-6 and TRBJ2-3, the complete variable domain is GAGVSQSPRYKVTKRGQDVALRCDPISGHVSLYWYRQALGQGPEFLTYFNYEAQQDKSGLPNDRFSAERPEGSISTLTIQRTEQRDSAMYRCASSTLAGRADTQYFGPGTRLTVL.

The chain links TRBV7-6 to TRBJ2-5; D gene unclear. The CDR3 has 14 residues. The germline CDR1 and CDR2 sequences are SGHVS and FNYEAQ. V lost 1 base, J lost 3 bases, and 9 bases lay in between. The CDR3 DNA follows: TGTGCCAGCAGCTTAGGGGCCAGAGAAGAGACCCAGTACTTC. Translating it yields CASSLGAREETQYF.